This T cell receptor beta chain was retrieved from a study of T cells in Graves' hyperthyroidism and ophthalmopathy. This CDR3 has 13 amino acids. CDR1 and CDR2 from the germline V gene are SQVTM and ANQGSEA. The germline V and J ends were trimmed by 3 bases and 0 bases, with 8 bases remaining between them. The source material, RNA transcripts, was used to amplify TCR beta CDR3 regions. The HTBI primer set drove a first-round RT-PCR of the TCR CDR3. In TCRdb, the multiplex PCR reads were re-called with MiXCR into one record per CDR3 protein. The sample yields some 650,000 distinct CDR3 sequences, about a sixth seen once. Clinical symptoms, serum thyroxine, TRAb, thyroid ultrasound and orbital computed tomography informed diagnoses.

The sequenced sample consisted of blood. The V call is TRBV29-1, the J call TRBJ2-5; D is ambiguous. The source of this sequence is a woman in her thirties or forties with Graves' ophthalmopathy. CDR3 sequence: CSVDIRNQETQYF. CDR3 nucleotides: TGCAGCGTTGATATAAGGAACCAAGAGACCCAGTACTTC.